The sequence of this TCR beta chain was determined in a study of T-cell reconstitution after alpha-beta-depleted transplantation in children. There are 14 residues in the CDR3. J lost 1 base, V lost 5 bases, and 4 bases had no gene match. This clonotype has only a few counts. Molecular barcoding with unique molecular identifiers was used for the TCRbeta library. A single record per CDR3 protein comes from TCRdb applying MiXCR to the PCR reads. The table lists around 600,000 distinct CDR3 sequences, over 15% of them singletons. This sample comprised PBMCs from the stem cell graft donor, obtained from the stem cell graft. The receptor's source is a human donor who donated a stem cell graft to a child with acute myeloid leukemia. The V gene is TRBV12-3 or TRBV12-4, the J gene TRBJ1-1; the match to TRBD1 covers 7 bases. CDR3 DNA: TGTGCCAGCAGTCACCGGACAGGGAACACTGAAGCTTTCTTT. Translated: CASSHRTGNTEAFF.